This T cell receptor beta chain was profiled in a study of cytomegalovirus exposure and HLA in healthy donors. The study ran its PCR with 60 Vbeta and 13 Jbeta primers. Method: immunoSEQ multiplex PCR; TCRdb's copy keeps in-frame clones and lacks some. The table lists 110,000 to 150,000 clones. Germline CDR1 and CDR2: SGHAT and FQNNGV. The V and J ends lost 5 bases and 3 bases, in that order; junction bases with no gene match: 5. The CDR3 covers 15 residues. Sequenced input: PBMCs. This clonotype originated in a man aged 35-49 years in good health and CMV-seronegative. V and J are TRBV11-2 and TRBJ2-7; the match to TRBD1 covers 12 bases. Written as DNA, the CDR3 is TGTGCCAGCAGCCAGCGGGACAGGGGGCTCTACGAGCAGTACTTC. Its protein product is CASSQRDRGLYEQYF.